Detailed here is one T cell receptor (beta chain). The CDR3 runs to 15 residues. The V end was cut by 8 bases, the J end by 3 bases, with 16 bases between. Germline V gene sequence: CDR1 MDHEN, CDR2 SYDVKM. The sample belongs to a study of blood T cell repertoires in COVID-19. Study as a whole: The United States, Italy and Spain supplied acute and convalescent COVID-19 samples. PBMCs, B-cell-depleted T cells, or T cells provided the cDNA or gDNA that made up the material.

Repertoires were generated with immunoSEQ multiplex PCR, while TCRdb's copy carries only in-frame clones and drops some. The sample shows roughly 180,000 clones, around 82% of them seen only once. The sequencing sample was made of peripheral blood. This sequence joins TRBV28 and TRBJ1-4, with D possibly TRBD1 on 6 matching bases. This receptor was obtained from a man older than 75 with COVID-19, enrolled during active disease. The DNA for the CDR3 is TGTGCCAGCCGACAGGCAAAATACTCTAATGAAAAACTGTTTTTT. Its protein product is CASRQAKYSNEKLFF.